This entry lists 20 T cell receptor beta chains sequenced from one sample in a study of T cell responses to AZD1222 COVID-19 vaccine. Sequencing was performed with immunoSEQ multiplex PCR; in TCRdb, only in-frame clones are kept and a portion is missing. The sample lists about 150,000 clones, almost 95% occurring once. The sample was peripheral blood, taken on day 0 of AZD1222 vaccination. The source is an adult in good health.

The genes are TRBV3-1 (or the pseudogene TRBV3-2) and TRBJ1-4; 8 bases align to TRBD1. V trimming: 0 bases; J trimming: 8 bases; junction bases outside the gene matches: 5. The CDR3 sequence is 15 residues long. CDR1 LGHDT and CDR2 YNNKEL come from the germline V gene (reference sequence). The CDR3 DNA reads TGTGCCAGCAGCCAAGATCAGGGGGCTGGAGAAAAACTGTTTTTT. Encoded protein: CASSQDQGAGEKLFF.

In nucleotides, the CDR3 is TGTGCCAGCAGTTTAGACTGGGACAGTAAACCCTATGGCTACACCTTC. It yields the protein CASSLDWDSKPYGYTF. The rearrangement uses TRBV27 and TRBJ1-2; 7 positions agree with TRBD1. Germline CDR1 and CDR2: MNHEY and SMNVEV (reference sequence). Losses at the gene ends were 2 bases for V and 4 bases for J; bases not matched to a gene: 10. This CDR3 is 16 amino acids long.

The V gene is TRBV5-4, the J gene TRBJ2-1; 9 bases agree with TRBD1. The trim removed 0 bases at V and 3 bases at J, leaving 4 bases unmatched. CDR1 SGHNT and CDR2 YYREEE come from the germline V gene (reference sequence). CDR3 length: 16 residues. CDR3 in amino acids: CASSLVRQGGYNEQFF. The CDR3 coding sequence is TGTGCCAGCAGCTTGGTGAGACAGGGGGGCTACAATGAGCAGTTCTTC.

This rearrangement joins TRBV18 to TRBJ1-2; maybe TRBD1 (5 bases). This CDR3 region has 16 residues. The V end was cut by 0 bases, the J end by 6 bases, with 17 bases between. Germline V gene data show CDR1 as KGHSH and CDR2 as LQKENI. In DNA form, the CDR3 reads TGTGCCAGCTCACCACCTTCAATAGGGCAGGGAAATGGCTACACCTTC. Translated, it gives CASSPPSIGQGNGYTF.

The chain couples TRBV30 to TRBJ1-4; no reliable D call. CDR1 is GTSNPN and CDR2 is SVGIG in the germline V gene (reference sequence). This CDR3 is 12 amino acids long. V shed 0 bases and J shed 8 bases, with 7 bases lying between them. The CDR3 coding sequence is TGTGCCTGGAGTGTACTTTCGGAAAAACTGTTTTTT. Translating it yields CAWSVLSEKLFF. Using reference TRBV30 and TRBJ1-4 for the parts outside the CDR3, the full variable domain is SQTIHQWPATLVQPVGSPLSLECTVEGTSNPNLYWYRQAAGRGLQLLFYSVGIGQISSEVPQNLSASRPQDRQFILSSKKLLLSDSGFYLCAWSVLSEKLFFGSGTQLSVL.

V gene TRBV3-1 (or the pseudogene TRBV3-2) combines with J gene TRBJ1-5; D is unresolved. V gave up 3 bases and J gave up 0 bases, with 9 bases separating them. The CDR3 is 15 residues long. Germline-derived CDR1 and CDR2 are LGHDT and YNNKEL (reference sequence). This CDR3 reads CASSQGPTSNQPQHF. CDR3 in DNA: TGTGCCAGCAGCCAGGGCCCAACTAGCAATCAGCCCCAGCATTTT.

The chain combines TRBV6-2 or TRBV6-3 with TRBJ1-1; TRBD1 might be the D (6 bases). The CDR3 loop spans 14 amino acids. CDR1 is MNHEY and CDR2 is SVGEGT in the germline V gene. V lost 4 bases to trimming and J lost 7 bases, with 16 bases between them. The CDR3 region is CASSLTTRTVEAFF. The CDR3 bases are TGTGCCAGCAGTTTGACGACCAGGACAGTTGAAGCTTTCTTT.

The CDR3 sequence is CASSSGQGSSGNTIYF. CDR3 DNA sequence: TGTGCCAGCAGCTCCGGACAGGGGAGCTCTGGAAACACCATATATTTT. V and J are TRBV3-1 (or the pseudogene TRBV3-2) and TRBJ1-3; 9 bases are a match to TRBD1. V lost 5 bases to trimming and J lost 0 bases; unmatched junction nucleotides: 5. The CDR3 covers 16 residues. Germline assignment: CDR1 LGHDT and CDR2 YNNKEL (reference sequence).

The J gene is TRBJ1-1, the V gene TRBV6-5, with D tentatively TRBD1 (6 bases). Per germline, CDR1 MNHEY and CDR2 SVGAGI. V was cut by 6 bases and J by 1 base, with 15 bases left in between. This CDR3 contains 15 residues. CDR3 loop: CASSPYRGANTEAFF. CDR3 bases: TGTGCCAGCAGCCCCTACCGGGGGGCGAACACTGAAGCTTTCTTT.

The J gene is TRBJ2-7, the V gene TRBV7-9, with 10 positions matching TRBD2. Germline loops: CDR1 SEHNR, CDR2 FQNEAQ (reference sequence). With V trimmed by 1 base and J by 3 bases, 3 bases remained unmatched. The CDR3 is 15 residues long. The CDR3 DNA reads TGTGCCAGCAGCTTAGGTCTAGCGGGAGTCTACGAGCAGTACTTC. Translated: CASSLGLAGVYEQYF.

The chain is built from TRBV7-9 and TRBJ2-1; D gene uncertain. Between the trimmed V and J ends, which lost 5 bases and 8 bases, there was a span of 7 bases. This CDR3 has 11 residues. Germline values: CDR1 SEHNR, CDR2 FQNEAQ (reference sequence). In DNA form, the CDR3 reads TGTGCCAGCAGCCCACTGGATGAGCAGTTCTTC. Encoded protein: CASSPLDEQFF.

CDR3 protein: CASSRKRGGPVVAFF. The CDR3 DNA reads as TGTGCCAGCAGTCGAAAGAGGGGGGGTCCCGTCGTAGCTTTCTTT. This sequence joins TRBV6-5 and TRBJ1-1; weak D call: TRBD1 (6 bases). There are 15 residues in the CDR3. The V and J ends lost 5 bases and 10 bases respectively, with 23 bases between them. CDR1 and CDR2 from the germline V gene are MNHEY and SVGAGI.

The gene calls are TRBV30 and TRBJ2-1; D is ambiguous. The V and J ends lost 5 bases and 4 bases respectively, with 6 bases between them. This CDR3 has 11 amino acids. CDR1 and CDR2 (germline): GTSNPN, SVGIG (reference sequence). CDR3: CAWDGYNEQFF. The CDR3 DNA sequence: TGTGCCTGGGACGGTTACAATGAGCAGTTCTTC.

This clone was counted once. J is TRBJ2-7 and V is TRBV10-3; TRBD1 is a possible D gene (5 bases). Trimming took off 8 bases at V and 3 bases at J, with 11 bases between the two ends. Germline V gene lookup returns CDR1 ENHRY and CDR2 SYGVKD. The CDR3 length is 12 residues. The CDR3 loop reads CAIGQGFYEQYF. Here the CDR3 DNA reads TGTGCCATCGGGCAGGGTTTCTACGAGCAGTACTTC.

The chain joins TRBV19 to TRBJ1-6; TRBD1 might be the D (6 bases). This CDR3 has 13 residues. The ends were cut back, 7 bases at V and 10 bases at J, with 14 bases in the middle. Germline CDR1 LNHDA, CDR2 SQIVND (reference sequence). The CDR3 reads CASISAQGSPLHF. CDR3 coding DNA: TGTGCCAGTATCTCCGCACAGGGCTCACCCCTCCACTTT.

The V call is TRBV15, the J call TRBJ2-7, with 8 bases matching TRBD2. Germline CDR1 LNHNV, CDR2 YYDKDF (reference sequence). The CDR3 consists of 15 residues. V was pared by 3 bases and J by 1 base, with 5 bases of the junction left unmatched. Written as DNA, the CDR3 is TGTGCCACCAGCAGGAAAGCGGGAGATTCCTACGAGCAGTACTTC. Residues: CATSRKAGDSYEQYF.

V and J are TRBV9 and TRBJ2-3; the match to TRBD1 covers 7 bases. CDR1 is SGDLS and CDR2 is YYNGEE in the germline V gene. V lost 3 bases and J lost 5; bases outside the gene matches: 6. This CDR3 is 14 amino acids long. CDR3 in amino acids: CASSAIGGGDTQYF. The CDR3 DNA follows: TGTGCCAGCAGCGCGATAGGGGGCGGAGATACGCAGTATTTT.

V usage is TRBV5-1 and J usage is TRBJ2-6, with 11 bases aligning to TRBD1. This CDR3 contains 19 residues. Germline CDR1 SGHRS, CDR2 YFSETQ. The junction had 6 bases not matched to a gene; V was cut back by 1 base and J by 0 bases. In nucleotides, the CDR3 is TGCGCCAGCAGCTTGCTGGGACAGGGGGGACCCTCTGGGGCCAACGTCCTGACTTTC. Its protein is CASSLLGQGGPSGANVLTF.

The rearrangement links TRBV9 to TRBJ1-2; 9 bases are shared with TRBD1. Germline loops: CDR1 SGDLS, CDR2 YYNGEE. J gave up 7 bases and V 0 bases, and 1 base lay outside the gene matches. The CDR3 has 13 residues. The CDR3 protein is CASSVEDRGGYTF. The CDR3 region has the DNA TGTGCCAGCAGCGTAGAGGACAGGGGTGGCTACACCTTC.

The chain joins TRBV2 to TRBJ1-2, with TRBD1 matching 9 bases. Germline loops: CDR1 SNHLY, CDR2 FYNNEI. The CDR3 sequence is 14 residues long. After removal of 2 bases from V and 4 bases from J, the junction contained 2 bases not matched to a gene. CDR3 protein: CASSEQTGGYGYTF. The CDR3 nucleotides are TGTGCCAGCAGTGAACAGACAGGGGGCTATGGCTACACCTTC.